The 7 T cell receptor beta chains in this list originate from one sample, sequenced in a study of patients and donors after allogeneic stem cell transplantation. TCRdb reanalysed the RT-PCR reads using MiXCR and keeps one entry per CDR3 protein. This repertoire shows about 200,000 distinct CDR3 sequences, more than 35% found once; its top ten account for 30% to 35%. Sequencing was done on a sample of blood, either unsorted or a sorted T cell fraction (not recorded which). The receptor set was obtained from a human donor who was either an allogeneic HSCT recipient or a stem cell or donor lymphocyte infusion donor (not recorded which). It is not recorded whose cells these are; they may come from a transplant donor.

This chain uses TRBV5-1 with TRBJ1-4, with 7 bases identical to TRBD1. The trim removed 4 bases at V and 3 bases at J, leaving 6 bases unmatched. The CDR3 consists of 15 residues. Looked up from germline, CDR1 is SGHRS and CDR2 is YFSETQ. DNA for the CDR3: TGCGCCAGCAGCGAAGGGGGCGCTTCTAATGAAAAACTGTTTTTT. This gives the protein CASSEGGASNEKLFF.

The V and J genes are TRBV12-3 or TRBV12-4 and TRBJ1-5; D remains ambiguous. The CDR3 runs 17 residues. Trimming shortened V by 1 base and J by 1 base, and 14 bases separated the two germline ends. DNA of the CDR3: TGTGCCAGCAGTTTAGGCCAGGAGGAGTGGAGCAATCAGCCCCAGCATTTT. Its translation is CASSLGQEEWSNQPQHF.

The V and J genes are TRBV30 and TRBJ1-1; 8 nucleotides match TRBD1. V lost 3 bases, J lost 3 bases, and 3 bases stayed unmatched. Per germline, CDR1 GTSNPN and CDR2 SVGIG (reference sequence). The CDR3 spans 13 residues. CDR3 sequence (DNA): TGTGCCTGGAGCCACAGGGGGGACACTGAAGCTTTCTTT. This gives the protein CAWSHRGDTEAFF. Combining the CDR3 with reference TRBV30 and TRBJ1-1 gives the whole variable domain SQTIHQWPATLVQPVGSPLSLECTVEGTSNPNLYWYRQAAGRGLQLLFYSVGIGQISSEVPQNLSASRPQDRQFILSSKKLLLSDSGFYLCAWSHRGDTEAFFGQGTRLTVV.

J is TRBJ2-6 and V is TRBV5-1; D not certain. CDR3 length equals 14 residues. Between the trimmed V and J ends, which lost 3 bases and 3 bases, there was a span of 7 bases. Germline CDR1 reads SGHRS; CDR2 reads YFSETQ. Here the CDR3 DNA reads TGCGCCAGCAGCTGGTCAAGTGGGGCCAACGTCCTGACTTTC. Translation gives CASSWSSGANVLTF.

The chain uses TRBV9 and TRBJ1-2; D remains unclear. Trimming removed 0 bases at V and 6 bases at J, with 12 bases between. This CDR3 is 14 amino acids long. In germline, CDR1 is SGDLS, CDR2 YYNGEE. Written as DNA, the CDR3 is TGTGCCAGCAGCGTAGATCCGGGAAGGGATGGCTACACCTTC. Its protein is CASSVDPGRDGYTF.

The chain couples TRBV29-1 to TRBJ2-7; either TRBD1 or TRBD2 may fit D (5 bases each). The CDR3 consists of 11 residues. Trimming pared 3 bases from V and 2 bases from J, leaving 5 bases between. Per the germline V gene, CDR1 is SQVTM and CDR2 is ANQGSEA. The CDR3 region is CSVEGPYEQYF. CDR3 DNA sequence: TGCAGCGTTGAGGGACCCTACGAGCAGTACTTC.

The chain employs TRBV20-1 and TRBJ1-2, with a weak D call TRBD1 (5 bases). V gave up 7 bases and J gave up 4 bases, with 13 bases separating them. CDR3 size: 12 residues. The germline gives CDR1 DFQATT, CDR2 SNEGSKA (reference sequence). The CDR3 bases are TGCAGTGTGAGACAGCGCCCCTATGGCTACACCTTC. Translated: CSVRQRPYGYTF.